Listed below are T cell receptor beta chains from one sample, sequenced in a study of cytomegalovirus exposure and HLA in healthy donors. The repertoire was sequenced with immunoSEQ multiplex PCR; TCRdb's copy has only in-frame clones and lacks some. The table lists around 170,000 clones, about 81% of them singletons, with 1.5% in the top ten. The sequenced sample consisted of PBMCs. The receptors were sampled from a man aged 40-50 years in good health and CMV-seronegative. CDR3s include the opening cysteine and the closing phenylalanine or tryptophan. Each record gives: D gene, V gene, J gene, clone size, CDR3 DNA, CDR3 protein. D genes are given only for firm matches. A row's size may be missing; if present it is once, few, many or a size class.

NA	TRBV4-1	TRBJ1-5	NA	TGCGCCAGCAGCCAAGAACAGGGTGTTCAGCCCCAGCATTTT	CASSQEQGVQPQHF
TRBD1	TRBV11-3	TRBJ2-3	once	TGTGCCAGCAGCGCAAGGAACAGGGGTGCCCGGCCCGGGACGCAGTATTTT	CASSARNRGARPGTQYF
NA	TRBV27	TRBJ1-1	NA	TGTGCCAGCAGTTTATCGATGCAGGGCGGCGTCACTGAAGCTTTCTTT	CASSLSMQGGVTEAFF
NA	TRBV2	TRBJ2-3	NA	TGTGCCAGCAGCGGGGTGGGTAGAGATACGCAGTATTTT	CASSGVGRDTQYF
TRBD2	TRBV4-3	TRBJ2-2	few	TGCGCCAGCAGCCTGGGAGCGGGAGGTCGAACCGGGGAGCTGTTTTTT	CASSLGAGGRTGELFF
NA	TRBV4-1	TRBJ1-4	NA	TGCGCCAGCAGCCAAGTCCAGGGGTCCTTGAATGAAAAACTGTTTTTT	CASSQVQGSLNEKLFF
NA	TRBV2	TRBJ2-2	NA	TGTGCCAGCAGCAGCGCCCTCAACACCGGGGAGCTGTTTTTT	CASSSALNTGELFF
TRBD2	TRBV5-8	TRBJ2-1	NA	TGTGCCAGCAGCTTGGCCCGGACTAGCGGGAGGCCCTCCTACAATGAGCAGTTCTTC	CASSLARTSGRPSYNEQFF
NA	TRBV11-3	TRBJ1-6	NA	TGTGCCAGCTCGGCGGCTGATAATTCACCCCTCCACTTT	CASSAADNSPLHF
NA	TRBV19	TRBJ1-1	NA	TGTGCCAGTACGCCGGATCGGAGGGCGAACACTGAAGCTTTCTTT	CASTPDRRANTEAFF
NA	TRBV19	TRBJ2-1	NA	TGTGCCAGTAGTGTAGGGCTAGGCGGCCCCGTTTACAATGAGCAGTTCTTC	CASSVGLGGPVYNEQFF
NA	TRBV5-4	TRBJ2-5	NA	TGTGCCAGCACCCAGGGAAAGGGTGGGGAGACCCAGTACTTC	CASTQGKGGETQYF
TRBD2	TRBV6-5	TRBJ2-7	NA	TGTGCCAGCAGTTTTAGCGGGGGGCCCTCCTACGAGCAGTACTTC	CASSFSGGPSYEQYF
NA	TRBV5-8	TRBJ1-1	NA	TGTGCCAGCAAGGGTAGGGGCCGTTTCACTGAAGCTTTCTTT	CASKGRGRFTEAFF
TRBD1	TRBV27	TRBJ2-7	NA	TGTGCCAGCAGTTCACTACAGGGGGCGGACTACGAGCAGTACTTC	CASSSLQGADYEQYF
TRBD1	TRBV5-4	TRBJ2-1	NA	TGTGCCAGCAGCTATGCCGGGACAGGGATTGAGCAGTTCTTC	CASSYAGTGIEQFF
NA	TRBV5-1	TRBJ1-2	NA	TGCGCCAGCAGCCCTCGAGCAGACGGACCCAATCAGGGGGGCTACACCTTC	CASSPRADGPNQGGYTF
TRBD1	TRBV19	TRBJ2-7	NA	TGTGCCAGTAGTCCTGGACAGGGGGCCTACGAGCAGTACTTC	CASSPGQGAYEQYF
NA	TRBV2	TRBJ1-2	few	TGTGCCACGGCGCGGGCGAACTATGGCTACACCTTC	CATARANYGYTF
NA	TRBV19	TRBJ1-5	NA	TGTGCCAGTAGTAGGGGGCGGGGGAGCGGAGGCAATCAGCCCCAGCATTTT	CASSRGRGSGGNQPQHF
NA	TRBV6-1	TRBJ2-1	NA	TGTGCCAGCACCCCCGAGGGATTCTCCTACAATGAGCAGTTCTTC	CASTPEGFSYNEQFF
NA	TRBV7-2	TRBJ2-3	NA	TGTGCCAGCAGCTTACAGGAAGGGGGCACAGATACGCAGTATTTT	CASSLQEGGTDTQYF
NA	TRBV7-3	TRBJ1-1	NA	TGTGCCAGCAGCCTTACAGGAAACACTGAAGCTTTCTTT	CASSLTGNTEAFF
TRBD2	TRBV5-1	TRBJ2-2	NA	TGCGCCAGCAGCCCCGGGACTAGCGCCGGGGAGCTGTTTTTT	CASSPGTSAGELFF
TRBD1	TRBV7-9	TRBJ2-3	NA	TGTGCCAGCAGCTTTGACAGGGCCACAGATACGCAGTATTTT	CASSFDRATDTQYF
NA	TRBV2	TRBJ2-2	NA	TGTGCCAGCATCTCTCGCGGGGACAGACAGAACACCGGGGAGCTGTTTTTT	CASISRGDRQNTGELFF
TRBD1	TRBV6-6	TRBJ1-1	NA	TGTGCCAGCAGCGATCGACAGGGGGGGAGGAACACTGAAGCTTTCTTT	CASSDRQGGRNTEAFF
NA	TRBV7-9	TRBJ1-2	once	TGTGCCAGCAGCTTAGAAGGAGGATCCTATGGCTACACCTTC	CASSLEGGSYGYTF
NA	TRBV30	TRBJ1-5	NA	TGTGCCGCGGAATATGATGGGACACCGAATCAGCCCCAGCATTTT	CAAEYDGTPNQPQHF
NA	TRBV4-1	TRBJ2-7	NA	TGCGCCAGCAGCCCTAGAGAGGGGGTTAGGTACGAGCAGTACTTC	CASSPREGVRYEQYF
NA	TRBV30	TRBJ2-7	NA	TGTGCCTTTTCGGAGGCTTACGAGCAGTACTTC	CAFSEAYEQYF
NA	TRBV2	TRBJ2-5	NA	TGTGCCAGCGGGGGACACGGAGAGTACCAAGAGACCCAGTACTTC	CASGGHGEYQETQYF
NA	TRBV5-1	TRBJ1-3	NA	TGCGCCAGCAGCTTTTCTTCTTCCTCTGGAAACACCATATATTTT	CASSFSSSSGNTIYF
TRBD1	TRBV2	TRBJ1-4	NA	TGTGCCAGCAGTGATCAGGGGGCAGCTAATGAAAAACTGTTTTTT	CASSDQGAANEKLFF
TRBD1	TRBV7-9	TRBJ2-1	few	TGTGCCAGCAGCCTCGGGACAGGACCCCTCAATGAGCAGTTCTTC	CASSLGTGPLNEQFF
TRBD2	TRBV5-1	TRBJ2-6	NA	TGCGCCACCTCGCGGGGGGCCTCTGGGGCCAACGTCCTGACTTTC	CATSRGASGANVLTF
NA	TRBV9	TRBJ1-1	NA	TGTGCCAGCAGCGTATACGACTCACTGAACACTGAAGCTTTCTTT	CASSVYDSLNTEAFF
TRBD1	TRBV5-1	TRBJ2-7	NA	TGCGCCAGCAGCTTGGAAGCAACAGGGGGTTACGAGCAGTACTTC	CASSLEATGGYEQYF
TRBD1	TRBV6-1	TRBJ2-1	NA	TGTGCCAGCAGTCGACAGGGTTACAATGAGCAGTTCTTC	CASSRQGYNEQFF
NA	TRBV6-5	TRBJ2-5	NA	TGTGCCAGCAGAACCGACGGAGGGGAGACCCAGTACTTC	CASRTDGGETQYF
NA	TRBV7-3	TRBJ2-5	NA	TGTGCCAGCAGCTTAACTACTAGCACGACCCAGTACTTC	CASSLTTSTTQYF
TRBD1	TRBV30	TRBJ1-2	NA	TGTGCCTGGAGTTTACCGGGACAGGGGTTTTGGGGCTACACCTTC	CAWSLPGQGFWGYTF
TRBD2	TRBV5-8	TRBJ2-3	NA	TGTGCCAGCAGCTTGGCCAGCGGGAGTCGGACAGATACGCAGTATTTT	CASSLASGSRTDTQYF
TRBD2	TRBV5-1	TRBJ2-1	NA	TGCGCCAGCAGCTTCCCGGTACGGGGGGGCGCAGATGAGCAGTTCTTC	CASSFPVRGGADEQFF
NA	TRBV14	TRBJ2-1	NA	TGTGCCAGCAGCCGTCTTCAGGGGTTACCGGAGTTCTTC	CASSRLQGLPEFF
TRBD1	TRBV5-1	TRBJ1-1	NA	TGCGCCAGCAGCCTGGTAGGGGGCAGATCCATGAACACTGAAGCTTTCTTT	CASSLVGGRSMNTEAFF
NA	TRBV2	TRBJ1-3	few	TGTGCCAGCGGTGGACAGCGGGCTGGAAACACCATATATTTT	CASGGQRAGNTIYF
NA	TRBV13	TRBJ2-7	NA	TGTGCCAGCAGCTTAGGACCTTATAAAGCGAGCTACGAGCAGTACTTC	CASSLGPYKASYEQYF
TRBD1	TRBV27	TRBJ1-5	once	TGTGCCAGCGGGCCAGGGGGTTCCCAGCATTTT	CASGPGGSQHF
NA	TRBV7-2	TRBJ2-2	once	TGTGCCAGCAGCTTGGGTGGCTCAGGGTCCCCCACCGGGGAGCTGTTTTTT	CASSLGGSGSPTGELFF
TRBD1	TRBV9	TRBJ2-3	few	TGTGCCAGCAGCGTAGGGGGACAGGGATCAGATACGCAGTATTTT	CASSVGGQGSDTQYF